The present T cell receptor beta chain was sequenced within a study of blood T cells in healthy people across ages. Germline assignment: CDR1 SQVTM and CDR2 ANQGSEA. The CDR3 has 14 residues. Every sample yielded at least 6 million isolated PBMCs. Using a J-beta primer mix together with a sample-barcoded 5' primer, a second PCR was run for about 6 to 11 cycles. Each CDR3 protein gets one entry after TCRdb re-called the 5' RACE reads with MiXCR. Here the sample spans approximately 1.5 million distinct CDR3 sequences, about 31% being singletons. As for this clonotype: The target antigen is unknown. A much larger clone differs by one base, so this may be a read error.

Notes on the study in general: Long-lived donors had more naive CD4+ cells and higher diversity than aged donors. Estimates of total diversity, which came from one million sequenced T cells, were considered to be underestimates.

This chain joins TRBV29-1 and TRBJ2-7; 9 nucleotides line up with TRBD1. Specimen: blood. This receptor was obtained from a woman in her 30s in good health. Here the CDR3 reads CGVVPGQGAYEQYF. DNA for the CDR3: TGCGGCGTCGTACCGGGACAGGGCGCCTACGAGCAGTACTTC.